The text below deals with one T cell receptor beta chain. Its matching antigen is unknown. This table comes from immunoSEQ multiplex PCR, and its TCRdb copy is limited to in-frame clones, with some not included. The sample lists just over 50,000 clones; roughly 75% were seen once. These data come from a study of PD-L1 blockade in urothelial cancer. On the study more broadly: Analysis of blood occurred 3 weeks (second dose) and 6 weeks after treatment start. Peripheral blood specimens exhibited a median yield of 141,255 T cells.

Notes on the study in general: Durable-benefit patients expanded tumor-associated blood clones more at 3 weeks.

The CDR3 has 13 residues. Per the germline V gene, CDR1 is SGHTA and CDR2 is FQGNSA. V was clipped by 3 bases and J by 5 bases, with 7 bases between them. This sample's time point: pretreatment peripheral blood. All patients handed over anywhere from 1 to 8 samples, pretreatment and on-treatment. J is TRBJ2-2 and V is TRBV7-2; D gene uncertain. The receptor was derived from a man between 70 and 80 years old with urothelial cancer. Sample: PBMCs, taken around atezolizumab (anti-PD-L1) treatment. The CDR3 is CASSFTITGELFF. CDR3 coding DNA: TGTGCCAGCAGCTTCACTATTACCGGGGAGCTGTTTTTT.